One sample yielded the 18 T cell receptor beta chains listed below, sequenced in a study of cytomegalovirus exposure and HLA in healthy donors. The PCR made use of 60 Vbeta and 13 Jbeta primers. Using immunoSEQ multiplex PCR, the repertoire was profiled, and TCRdb retains in-frame clones only, with some absent. The profile shows about 160,000 clones, 60% to 85% of them singletons. The sample was PBMCs. Source of these receptors: a woman aged 30 to 39 in good health and CMV-seronegative.

This chain uses TRBV5-1 with TRBJ1-6; TRBD1 agrees at 9 bases. In germline, CDR1 is SGHRS, CDR2 YFSETQ. The CDR3 has 15 residues. Unmatched junction bases numbered 4, after V lost 0 bases and J lost 9 bases. The CDR3 DNA reads TGCGCCAGCAGCTTGGCCGGGACAGGGCCTTCACCCCTCCACTTT. Amino acid sequence: CASSLAGTGPSPLHF.

The rearrangement uses TRBV5-8 and TRBJ1-6; the D gene is possibly TRBD1 (5 bases). The germline V and J ends were trimmed by 4 bases and 10 bases, with 18 bases remaining between them. From germline, CDR1 is SGHTS and CDR2 YDEGEE. CDR3 length: 15 residues. The CDR3: CASSQKGQGISPLHF. CDR3 bases: TGTGCCAGCAGCCAAAAAGGGCAGGGCATCTCACCCCTCCACTTT.

The chain has TRBV7-9 and TRBJ1-3; 7 nucleotides line up with TRBD1. The CDR3 extends over 14 amino acids. J was trimmed by 3 bases and V by 6 bases; bases with no gene match: 5. Germline V gene lookup returns CDR1 SEHNR and CDR2 FQNEAQ (reference sequence). CDR3 sequence reads: CASSGDRVGNTIYF. The CDR3 bases are TGTGCCAGCAGTGGCGACAGGGTTGGAAACACCATATATTTT.

This sequence joins TRBV5-1 and TRBJ1-1; a weak D match, TRBD1 (5 bases). V was trimmed by 0 bases and J by 1 base, leaving 13 bases between them. The germline gives CDR1 SGHRS, CDR2 YFSETQ. The CDR3 totals 16 residues. DNA for the CDR3: TGCGCCAGCAGCTTGGACCGGGGGGGGAAGAACACTGAAGCTTTCTTT. It translates to CASSLDRGGKNTEAFF.

The chain carries TRBV11-2 and TRBJ2-5; 9 bases fit TRBD2. Germline V CDR1 and CDR2: SGHAT, FQNNGV. The length of the CDR3 is 15 residues. The V segment lost 0 bases and the J segment 8 bases; nucleotides outside the gene matches: 7. The CDR3 nucleotides are TGTGCCAGCAGCTTAGACCCCGAGCGGGGGGTTACCCAGTACTTC. The encoded protein is CASSLDPERGVTQYF.

The chain couples TRBV4-1 to TRBJ2-3; D gene uncertain. The CDR3 loop spans 15 amino acids. V lost 1 base, J lost 5 bases, and 13 bases lay in between. Germline V lookup: CDR1 MGHRA, CDR2 YSYEKL. Here the CDR3 reads CASSQVPRPIDTQYF. The CDR3 nucleotides are TGCGCCAGCAGCCAAGTCCCCAGGCCAATAGATACGCAGTATTTT.

The CDR3 bases are TGCGCCAGCAGCTTGGGTCGGGAACCCTACGAGCAGTACTTC. Its translation is CASSLGREPYEQYF. This chain connects TRBV5-1 to TRBJ2-7, with D maybe TRBD2 (5 bases). The V gene's germline CDR1 is SGHRS and CDR2 YFSETQ. Between the trimmed V and J ends, which lost 0 bases and 2 bases, there was a span of 9 bases. CDR3 length: 14 residues.

The chain has TRBV9 and TRBJ1-2, with 7 bases identical to TRBD1. The CDR3 sequence is 15 residues long. Germline V gives CDR1 SGDLS, CDR2 YYNGEE. J was trimmed by 5 bases and V by 3 bases; bases with no gene match: 10. In nucleotides, the CDR3 is TGTGCCAGCAGCGGCCGGGACAGCGACTTTTATGGCTACACCTTC. Amino acids: CASSGRDSDFYGYTF.

Details on this clone: One end of the junction varies from germline; a read error may be responsible. The chain links TRBV5-1 to TRBJ2-1; TRBD2 matches at 8 bases. The CDR3 runs to 15 residues. Germline V gives CDR1 SGHRS, CDR2 YFSETQ. The CDR3: CASSLPAGAANEQLF. In DNA form, the CDR3 reads TGCGCCAGCAGCTTGCCAGCGGGGGCCGCTAATGAGCAGCTCTTC.

CDR3 amino acids: CASSPGPEAFF. CDR3 nucleotides: TGTGCCAGCTCACCAGGGCCCGAAGCTTTCTTT. The chain has TRBV18 and TRBJ1-1; D remains unclear. The ends were cut back, 2 bases at V and 8 bases at J, with 6 bases in the middle. Germline CDR1 KGHSH, CDR2 LQKENI. This CDR3 has 11 amino acids. The full variable domain, completed using reference TRBV18 and TRBJ1-1, is NAGVMQNPRHLVRRRGQEARLRCSPMKGHSHVYWYRQLPEEGLKFMVYLQKENIIDESGMPKERFSAEFPKEGPSILRIQQVVRGDSAAYFCASSPGPEAFFGQGTRLTVV.

V and J are TRBV5-4 and TRBJ2-7, with D possibly matching TRBD1 (5 bases). This CDR3 is 15 amino acids long. Deletions cut 3 bases from V and 3 bases from J, with 16 bases between. CDR1 and CDR2 (germline): SGHNT, YYREEE (reference sequence). The chain's CDR3 is CASSSPEVGDYEQYF. CDR3 nucleotides: TGTGCCAGCAGCTCCCCCGAGGTAGGGGACTACGAGCAGTACTTC.

The chain couples TRBV9 to TRBJ2-1, with TRBD2 matching over 10 bases. Germline V lookup: CDR1 SGDLS, CDR2 YYNGEE. The trim removed 4 bases at V and 8 bases at J, leaving 12 bases unmatched. This CDR3 has 16 residues. The chain's CDR3 is CASSPQAGGPKHEQFF. In DNA, the CDR3 is TGTGCCAGCAGCCCCCAAGCGGGGGGGCCTAAGCATGAGCAGTTCTTC.

The CDR3 DNA follows: TGTGCCAGCAGCTTAAATGGGGAGGCGGGCATCAATGAGCAGTTCTTC. It translates to CASSLNGEAGINEQFF. This chain uses TRBV7-7 with TRBJ2-1; possibly TRBD2 for D (6 bases). V was pared by 2 bases and J by 6 bases, with 17 bases between. The CDR3 length is 16 residues. The germline CDR1 and CDR2 sequences are SSHAT and FNYEAQ (reference sequence).

The chain employs TRBV27 and TRBJ1-1; the D gene is possibly TRBD1 (5 bases). CDR3 length equals 15 residues. V lost 1 base and J 0 bases, leaving 9 bases between the germline ends. Germline V gene sequence: CDR1 MNHEY, CDR2 SMNVEV (reference sequence). The CDR3 sequence: CASSLWGRMNTEAFF. The CDR3 nucleotides are TGTGCCAGCAGTTTATGGGGCCGGATGAACACTGAAGCTTTCTTT.

The rearrangement joins TRBV28 to TRBJ2-1; TRBD2 matches at 8 bases. Germline CDR1 is MDHEN and CDR2 is SYDVKM. The CDR3 sequence is 16 residues long. CDR3 in DNA: TGTGCGGGGGGGGCGGGGGGTTCTTCGGCCTACAATGAGCAGTTCTTC. This codes for CAGGAGGSSAYNEQFF.

The CDR3 here is CASRESGTTYGYTF. CDR3 DNA sequence: TGTGCCAGCAGGGAGTCCGGGACAACATATGGCTACACCTTC. The chain is built from TRBV2 and TRBJ1-2, with a weak D call TRBD1 (6 bases). In germline, CDR1 is SNHLY, CDR2 FYNNEI. The CDR3 sequence is 14 residues long. Deletions cut 6 bases from V and 5 bases from J, with 16 bases between. Supplemented by reference TRBV2 and TRBJ1-2, the full variable domain reads EPEVTQTPSHQVTQMGQEVILRCVPISNHLYFYWYRQILGQKVEFLVSFYNNEISEKSEIFDDQFSVERPDGSNFTLKIRSTKLEDSAMYFCASRESGTTYGYTFGSGTRLTVV.

The genes are TRBV5-4 and TRBJ2-1; 8 nucleotides agree with TRBD2. This CDR3 is built from 17 residues. Trimming cost V 4 bases and J 7 bases; bases outside gene matches: 16. Germline values: CDR1 SGHNT, CDR2 YYREEE (reference sequence). The CDR3 sequence: CASSRQLAGHGTNEQFF. The CDR3 region has the DNA TGTGCCAGCAGCCGCCAGCTAGCGGGCCATGGGACGAATGAGCAGTTCTTC.

V usage is TRBV29-1 and J usage is TRBJ1-2; tentative D call: TRBD1 (6 bases). The CDR3 is 14 residues long. From germline, CDR1 is SQVTM and CDR2 ANQGSEA. V was shortened by 5 bases and J by 3 bases, with 16 bases between the two germline ends. The CDR3 bases are TGCAGCGTTTACATTCCAGGGGCTTACTATGGCTACACCTTC. As protein: CSVYIPGAYYGYTF.